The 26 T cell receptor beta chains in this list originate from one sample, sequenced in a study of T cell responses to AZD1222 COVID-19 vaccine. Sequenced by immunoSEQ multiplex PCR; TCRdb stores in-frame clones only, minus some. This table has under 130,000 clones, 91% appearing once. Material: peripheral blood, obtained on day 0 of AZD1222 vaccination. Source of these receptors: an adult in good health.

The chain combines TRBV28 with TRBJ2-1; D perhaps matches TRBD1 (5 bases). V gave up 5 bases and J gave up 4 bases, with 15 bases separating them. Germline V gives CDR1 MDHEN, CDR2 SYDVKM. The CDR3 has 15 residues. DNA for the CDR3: TGTGCCAGCAGTCCCCCGGTAGGGGTATACAATGAGCAGTTCTTC. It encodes CASSPPVGVYNEQFF.

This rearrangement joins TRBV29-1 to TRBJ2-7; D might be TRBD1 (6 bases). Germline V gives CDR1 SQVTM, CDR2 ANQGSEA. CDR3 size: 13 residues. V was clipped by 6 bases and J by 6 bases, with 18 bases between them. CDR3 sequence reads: CSVTVFQGGEQYF. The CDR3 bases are TGCAGCGTAACGGTCTTCCAAGGGGGCGAGCAGTACTTC.

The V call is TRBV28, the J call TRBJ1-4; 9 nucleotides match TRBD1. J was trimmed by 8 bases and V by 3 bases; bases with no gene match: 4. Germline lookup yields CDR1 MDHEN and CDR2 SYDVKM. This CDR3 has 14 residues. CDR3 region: CASSLNRGPEKLFF. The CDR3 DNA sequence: TGTGCCAGCAGTTTGAACAGGGGGCCGGAAAAACTGTTTTTT.

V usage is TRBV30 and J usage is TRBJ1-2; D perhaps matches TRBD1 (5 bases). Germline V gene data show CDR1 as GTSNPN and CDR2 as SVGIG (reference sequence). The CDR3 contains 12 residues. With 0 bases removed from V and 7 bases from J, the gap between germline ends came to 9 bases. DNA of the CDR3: TGTGCCTGGAGTGTAAATCAGGGTGGCTACACCTTC. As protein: CAWSVNQGGYTF.

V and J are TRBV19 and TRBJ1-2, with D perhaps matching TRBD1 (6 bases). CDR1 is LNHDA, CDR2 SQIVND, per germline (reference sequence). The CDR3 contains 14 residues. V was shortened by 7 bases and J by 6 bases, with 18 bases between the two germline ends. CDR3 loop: CASTTVEGGNGYTF. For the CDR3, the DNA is TGTGCCAGTACCACCGTTGAAGGGGGGAATGGCTACACCTTC.

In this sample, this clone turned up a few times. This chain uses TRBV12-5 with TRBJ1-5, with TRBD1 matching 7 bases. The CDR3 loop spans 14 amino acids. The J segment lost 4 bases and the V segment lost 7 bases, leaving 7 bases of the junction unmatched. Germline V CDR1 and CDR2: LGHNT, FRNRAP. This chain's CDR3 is CASALQGSNQPQHF. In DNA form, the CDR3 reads TGTGCTAGTGCCCTACAGGGGAGTAATCAGCCCCAGCATTTT.

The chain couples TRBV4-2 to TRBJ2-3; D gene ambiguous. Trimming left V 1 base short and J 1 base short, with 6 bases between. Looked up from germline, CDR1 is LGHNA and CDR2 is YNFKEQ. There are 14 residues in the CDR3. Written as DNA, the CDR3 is TGTGCCAGCAGCCAAGGGGCTCGCACAGATACGCAGTATTTT. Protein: CASSQGARTDTQYF.

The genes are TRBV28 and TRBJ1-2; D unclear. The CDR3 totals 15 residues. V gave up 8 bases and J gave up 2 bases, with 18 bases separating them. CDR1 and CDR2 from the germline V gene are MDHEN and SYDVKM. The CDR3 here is CASRTSSRSNYGYTF. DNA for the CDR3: TGTGCCAGCCGGACCTCATCCCGTTCCAACTATGGCTACACCTTC.

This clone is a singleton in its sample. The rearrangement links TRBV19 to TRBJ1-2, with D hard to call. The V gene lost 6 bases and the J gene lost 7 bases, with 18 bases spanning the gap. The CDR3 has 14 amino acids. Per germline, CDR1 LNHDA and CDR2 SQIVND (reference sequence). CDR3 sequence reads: CASSTDTLVAGYTF. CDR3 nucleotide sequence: TGTGCCAGTAGCACCGACACCTTGGTGGCTGGCTACACCTTC. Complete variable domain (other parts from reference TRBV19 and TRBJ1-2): DGGITQSPKYLFRKEGQNVTLSCEQNLNHDAMYWYRQDPGQGLRLIYYSQIVNDFQKGDIAEGYSVSREKKESFPLTVTSAQKNPTAFYLCASSTDTLVAGYTFGSGTRLTVV.

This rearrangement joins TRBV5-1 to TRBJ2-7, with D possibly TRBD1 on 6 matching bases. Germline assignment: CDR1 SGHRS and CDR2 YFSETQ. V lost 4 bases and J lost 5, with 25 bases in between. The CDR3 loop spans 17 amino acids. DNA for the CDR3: TGCGCCAGCAGCCGACCGGGACACATCCTTCGACCCAACGAGCAGTACTTC. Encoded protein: CASSRPGHILRPNEQYF. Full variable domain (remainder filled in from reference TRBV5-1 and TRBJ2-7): KAGVTQTPRYLIKTRGQQVTLSCSPISGHRSVSWYQQTPGQGLQFLFEYFSETQRNKGNFPGRFSGRQFSNSRSEMNVSTLELGDSALYLCASSRPGHILRPNEQYFGPGTRLTVT.

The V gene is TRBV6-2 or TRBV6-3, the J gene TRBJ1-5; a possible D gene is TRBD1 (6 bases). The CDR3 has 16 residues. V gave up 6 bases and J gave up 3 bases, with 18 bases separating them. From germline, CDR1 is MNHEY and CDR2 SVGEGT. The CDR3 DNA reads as TGTGCCAGCAGCCAATTAACAGGGAGGGCCAATCAGCCCCAGCATTTT. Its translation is CASSQLTGRANQPQHF.

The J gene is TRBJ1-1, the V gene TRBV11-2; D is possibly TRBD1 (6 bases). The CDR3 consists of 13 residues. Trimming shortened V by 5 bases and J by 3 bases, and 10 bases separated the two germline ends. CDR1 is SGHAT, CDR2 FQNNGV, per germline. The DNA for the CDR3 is TGTGCCAGCAGCCCGAACAGGGACACTGAAGCTTTCTTT. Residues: CASSPNRDTEAFF.

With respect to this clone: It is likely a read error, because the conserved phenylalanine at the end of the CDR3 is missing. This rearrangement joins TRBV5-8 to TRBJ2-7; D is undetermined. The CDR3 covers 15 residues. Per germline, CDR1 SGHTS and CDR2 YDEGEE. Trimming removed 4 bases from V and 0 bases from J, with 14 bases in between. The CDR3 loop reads CASSVHRLSSYEQYL. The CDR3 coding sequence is TGTGCCAGCAGCGTCCATCGTTTAAGCTCCTACGAGCAGTACCTC.

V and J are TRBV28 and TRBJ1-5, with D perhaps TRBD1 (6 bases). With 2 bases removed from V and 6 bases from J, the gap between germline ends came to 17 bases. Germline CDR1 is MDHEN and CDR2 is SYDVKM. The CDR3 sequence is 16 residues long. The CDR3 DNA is TGTGCCAGCAGTTTAAACCCCGGGACAAGGTTTCAGCCCCAGCATTTT. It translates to CASSLNPGTRFQPQHF.

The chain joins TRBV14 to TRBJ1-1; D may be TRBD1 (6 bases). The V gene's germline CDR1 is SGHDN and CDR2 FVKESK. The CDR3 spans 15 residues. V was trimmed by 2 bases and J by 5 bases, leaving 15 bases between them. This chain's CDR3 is CASSQSMGDITEAFF. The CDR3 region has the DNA TGTGCCAGCAGCCAAAGCATGGGGGACATTACTGAAGCTTTCTTT. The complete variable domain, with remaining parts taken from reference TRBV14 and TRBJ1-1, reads EAGVTQFPSHSVIEKGQTVTLRCDPISGHDNLYWYRRVMGKEIKFLLHFVKESKQDESGMPNNRFLAERTGGTYSTLKVQPAELEDSGVYFCASSQSMGDITEAFFGQGTRLTVV.

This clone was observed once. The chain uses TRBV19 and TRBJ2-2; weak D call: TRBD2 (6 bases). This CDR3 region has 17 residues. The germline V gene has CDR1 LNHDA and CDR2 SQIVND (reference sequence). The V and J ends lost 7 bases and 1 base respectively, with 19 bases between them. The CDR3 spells CASTPDAWRGNTGELFF. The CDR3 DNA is TGTGCCAGTACCCCAGATGCATGGCGGGGGAACACCGGGGAGCTGTTTTTT.

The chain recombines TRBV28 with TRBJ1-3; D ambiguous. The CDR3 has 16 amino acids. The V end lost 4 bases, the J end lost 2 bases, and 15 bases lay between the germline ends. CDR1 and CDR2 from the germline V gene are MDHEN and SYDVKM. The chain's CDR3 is CASSSPGVRAGNTIYF. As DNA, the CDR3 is TGTGCCAGCAGTTCCCCGGGAGTACGGGCTGGAAACACCATATATTTT.

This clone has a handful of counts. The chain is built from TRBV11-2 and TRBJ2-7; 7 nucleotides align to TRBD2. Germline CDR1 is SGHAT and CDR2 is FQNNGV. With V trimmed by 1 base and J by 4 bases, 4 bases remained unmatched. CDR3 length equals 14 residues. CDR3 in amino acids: CASSLAEREYEQYF. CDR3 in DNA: TGTGCCAGCAGCTTAGCCGAGCGGGAATACGAGCAGTACTTC.

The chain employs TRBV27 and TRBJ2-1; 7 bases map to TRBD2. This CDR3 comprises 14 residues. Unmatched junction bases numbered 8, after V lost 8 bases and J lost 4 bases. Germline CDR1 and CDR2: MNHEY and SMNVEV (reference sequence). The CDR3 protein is CASARASGYNEQFF. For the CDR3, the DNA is TGTGCCAGCGCCCGGGCTAGCGGATACAATGAGCAGTTCTTC.

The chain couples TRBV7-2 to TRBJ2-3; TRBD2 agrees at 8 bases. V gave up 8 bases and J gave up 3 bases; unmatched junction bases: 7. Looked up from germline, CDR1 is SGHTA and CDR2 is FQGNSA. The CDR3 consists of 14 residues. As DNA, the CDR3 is TGTGCCAGCCGGGGGAGCGGGAGTACAGATACGCAGTATTTT. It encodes CASRGSGSTDTQYF.

CDR3 sequence: CASSLVPTGADTQYF. The CDR3 DNA follows: TGTGCCAGCAGCTTAGTCCCGACAGGGGCAGATACGCAGTATTTT. The rearrangement joins TRBV7-2 to TRBJ2-3; 8 bases are a match to TRBD1. With V trimmed by 1 base and J by 4 bases, 4 bases remained unmatched. The CDR3 is 15 amino acids. The germline CDR1 and CDR2 sequences are SGHTA and FQGNSA. Complete variable domain (other parts from reference TRBV7-2 and TRBJ2-3): GAGVSQSPSNKVTEKGKDVELRCDPISGHTALYWYRQSLGQGLEFLIYFQGNSAPDKSGLPSDRFSAERTGGSVSTLTIQRTQQEDSAVYLCASSLVPTGADTQYFGPGTRLTVL.

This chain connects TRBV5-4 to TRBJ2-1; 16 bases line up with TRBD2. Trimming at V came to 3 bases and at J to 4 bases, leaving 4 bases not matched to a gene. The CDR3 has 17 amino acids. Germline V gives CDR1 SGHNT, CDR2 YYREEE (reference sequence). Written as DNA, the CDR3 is TGTGCCAGCAGCTCTGGGACTAGCGGGAGGGCTTACAATGAGCAGTTCTTC. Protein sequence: CASSSGTSGRAYNEQFF.

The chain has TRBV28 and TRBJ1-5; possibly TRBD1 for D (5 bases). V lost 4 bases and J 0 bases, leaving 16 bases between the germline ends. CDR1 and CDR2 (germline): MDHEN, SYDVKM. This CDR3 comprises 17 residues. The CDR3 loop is CASSSRDGIYSNQPQHF. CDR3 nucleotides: TGTGCCAGCAGTTCCCGGGACGGAATATATAGCAATCAGCCCCAGCATTTT.

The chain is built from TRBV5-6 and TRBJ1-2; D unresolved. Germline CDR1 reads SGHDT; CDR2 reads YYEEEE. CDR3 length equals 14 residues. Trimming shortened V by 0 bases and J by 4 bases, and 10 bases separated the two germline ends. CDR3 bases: TGTGCCAGCAGCTTGGGACGGATGCTCTATGGCTACACCTTC. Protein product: CASSLGRMLYGYTF.

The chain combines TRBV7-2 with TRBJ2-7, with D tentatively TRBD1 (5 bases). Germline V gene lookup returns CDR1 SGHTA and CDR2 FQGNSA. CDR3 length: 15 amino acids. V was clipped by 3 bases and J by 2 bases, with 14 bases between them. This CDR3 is CASSLEQVRTYEQYF. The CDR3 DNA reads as TGTGCCAGCAGCTTGGAACAGGTGAGGACCTACGAGCAGTACTTC.

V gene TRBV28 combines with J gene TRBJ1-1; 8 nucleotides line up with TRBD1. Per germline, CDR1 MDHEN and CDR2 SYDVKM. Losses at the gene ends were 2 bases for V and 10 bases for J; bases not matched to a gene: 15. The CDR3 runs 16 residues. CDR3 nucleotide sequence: TGTGCCAGCAGTTTACTCCCTGGACAGGGCACGGGCCGAGCTTTCTTT. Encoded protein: CASSLLPGQGTGRAFF.